These T cell receptor beta chains were read from a single sample in a study of blood T cells in healthy people across ages. MiXCR was run by TCRdb on the 5' RACE reads, yielding one entry per CDR3 protein. The data show 1.4 million or so distinct CDR3 sequences, around 40% seen once. Sequenced input: blood. The receptors here all came from a woman aged 18-35 years in good health. Each CDR3 is given with its conserved first and last residue. Each record gives: V gene, J gene, clone size, D gene, CDR3 DNA, CDR3 protein. The D gene is left open where the match is weak. Size is omitted from some rows. Given values are once, few, many or a class for expanded clones.

>TRBV5-1|TRBJ2-5|-|-
TGCGCCAGCAGCTTATTCGAGACAGTTCTAGAGACCCAGTACTTC
CASSLFETVLETQYF
>TRBV5-1|TRBJ2-1|-|-
TGCGCCAGCAGCTTCGGCGCTCATGAGCAGTTCTTC
CASSFGAHEQFF
>TRBV20-1|TRBJ1-6|-|TRBD1
TGCAGTGCTCGCAAGGCAGGGGGTTCACCCCTCCACTTT
CSARKAGGSPLHF
>TRBV20-1|TRBJ2-3|-|-
TGCAGTGCCTACCCTCCGGGGCGGAGGTCAGATACGCAGTATTTT
CSAYPPGRRSDTQYF
>TRBV7-2|TRBJ1-6|-|-
TGTGCCAGCAGCAGGGGGAATTCTAATTCACCCCTCCACTTT
CASSRGNSNSPLHF
>TRBV10-1|TRBJ2-3|few|-
TGCGCCAGTACCGGCAACCGGCTCGGTACGCAGTATTTT
CASTGNRLGTQYF
>TRBV12-3/TRBV12-4|TRBJ1-2|once|-
TGTGCCAGCAGTCATCGGGACGGTTTATATGGCTACACCTTC
CASSHRDGLYGYTF
>TRBV11-1|TRBJ2-1|few|TRBD2
TGTGCCAGCAGCTTTGAATTAGCGGGGAGCGCCTACAATGAGCAGTTCTTC
CASSFELAGSAYNEQFF
>TRBV29-1|TRBJ2-6|-|-
TGCAGCGTTGCCTCTGGGGCCAACGTCCTGACTTTC
CSVASGANVLTF
>TRBV6-1|TRBJ1-1|-|-
TGTGCCAGCAGTGAAGCGCGTTGGGGGTCAGCTTTCTTT
CASSEARWGSAFF
>TRBV12-3/TRBV12-4|TRBJ1-2|few|-
TGTGCCAGCAGTTTTGAGGCGGGCTACACCTTC
CASSFEAGYTF
>TRBV29-1|TRBJ2-1|-|-
TGCAGCGGACTGAGCAGGGACAATGAGCAGTTCTTC
CSGLSRDNEQFF
>TRBV5-1|TRBJ2-7|-|-
TGCGCCAGCAATAGGGGCTGGGCCTACGAGCAGTACTTC
CASNRGWAYEQYF
>TRBV27|TRBJ2-1|-|TRBD2
TGTGCCAGCAGTATACCCGGGACTAGACGCAATGAGCAGTTCTTC
CASSIPGTRRNEQFF
>TRBV6-2/TRBV6-3|TRBJ2-7|few|-
TGTGCCAGCAGCCAACCGAGGCGGTACGAGCAGTACTTC
CASSQPRRYEQYF
>TRBV4-2|TRBJ1-5|few|TRBD1
TGTGCCAGCAGCCAAGATACGTATGTGGGGACAGACAATCAGCCCCAGCATTTT
CASSQDTYVGTDNQPQHF
>TRBV7-9|TRBJ2-1|few|-
TGTGCCAGCAGCTTAGTATCAGGGCTAGCATCTTTTGAGCAGTTCTTC
CASSLVSGLASFEQFF
>TRBV7-9|TRBJ1-1|few|-
TGTGCCAGCAGCTTGTTTGGGCCCAGGGCTGAAGCTTTCTTT
CASSLFGPRAEAFF
>TRBV25-1|TRBJ1-2|-|TRBD1
TGTGCCAGTCATTGGACAGGGGAAGGCTACACCTTC
CASHWTGEGYTF
>TRBV4-1|TRBJ2-1|few|-
TGCGCCAGCAGCCAAGAGGGCCGGGGTGGCTTCAATGAGCAGTTCTTC
CASSQEGRGGFNEQFF
>TRBV2|TRBJ2-5|-|-
TGTGCCAGCAGCGGCACTAACGGGTTTCAAGAGACCCAGTACTTC
CASSGTNGFQETQYF
>TRBV3-1|TRBJ1-4|-|-
TGTGCCAGCAGCCAGGGGGACGGTTCAACTAATGAAAAACTGTTTTTT
CASSQGDGSTNEKLFF
>TRBV5-6|TRBJ2-7|few|-
TGTGCCAGCAGCTTGGAGACAGCCGAGCAGTACTTC
CASSLETAEQYF
>TRBV12-3/TRBV12-4|TRBJ1-2|few|-
TGTGCCAGCACCCAGCCTTTTGGCTACACCTTC
CASTQPFGYTF